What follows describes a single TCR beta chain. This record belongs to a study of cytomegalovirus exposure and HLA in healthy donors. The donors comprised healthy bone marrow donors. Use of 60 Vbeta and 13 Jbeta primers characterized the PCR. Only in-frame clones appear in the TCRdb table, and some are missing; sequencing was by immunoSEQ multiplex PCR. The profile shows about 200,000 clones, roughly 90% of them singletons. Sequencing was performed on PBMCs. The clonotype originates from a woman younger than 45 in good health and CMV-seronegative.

The CDR3 coding sequence is TGTGCCAGCAGTTTACAGGGGGGCGACGGCTACACCTTC. It codes for CASSLQGGDGYTF. The chain couples TRBV27 to TRBJ1-2, with TRBD1 identical over 7 bases. V gave up 2 bases and J gave up 8 bases; unmatched junction bases: 5. The germline V gene encodes CDR1 MNHEY and CDR2 SMNVEV (reference sequence). The CDR3 consists of 13 residues.